The TCR beta chain under discussion was sequenced for a study of post-analysis software for immune sequencing data (dated by TCRdb to about 2015). Looking at the study overall: The recorded disease courses included relapsing-remitting, secondary progressive and progressive-relapsing multiple sclerosis, and some patients had no subtype annotation. Patient repertoires were compared against around twelve previously published healthy control repertoires from donors aged 6 to 25 years. A subset of samples was prepared in parallel using single-end sample barcoding, then pooled and co-amplified after Illumina adapter ligation.

As for this clonotype: No cognate antigen has been identified for it. No base quality information exists; no much larger clone differs at one position.

From the germline V gene, CDR1 is SGHRS and CDR2 is YFSETQ. The CDR3 spans 12 residues, from the cysteine through the phenylalanine. CDR3 DNA only is kept here, 36 bases in frame from base 1. The junction shows trimming of 0 bases on V and 7 bases on J, plus 7 bases between the germline ends. To demonstrate the VDJtools post-analysis software, the study profiled TCR beta repertoires from the peripheral blood of about 13 young patients with multiple sclerosis. The multiple sclerosis patients were children and adolescents ranging in age from 6 to 15 years. Study-wide conclusions, independent of this receptor: The multiple sclerosis patient group was slightly younger than the control group. Strong co-clustering of samples prepared in the same batch was shown by direct clustering with F measure, prompting a batch-effect correction. Normalized Chao1 diversity was significantly lower in multiple sclerosis patients than controls, suggesting substantial peripheral T-cell clonal expansion. A handful of TRBV segments, including TRBV5-6, TRBV5-1 and TRBV20-1, were significantly more frequent in patients than controls.

The library was obtained by PCR. Instrument on record: Illumina HiSeq 2500. To reduce PCR and sequencing biases, unique molecular identifiers were incorporated into the TCR beta cDNA libraries. About 500,000 cDNA molecules were obtained for every 1 to 10 million input T cells, so each molecule roughly corresponded to one T cell. The patient libraries were prepared and sequenced using the same protocol as the earlier healthy control dataset. Within a given batch, samples were prepared together, multiplexed and sequenced on the same HiSeq lane. The authors' analysis ran thus. Raw barcoded reads were processed with MIGEC, discarding single-read molecular identifier groups before consensus assembly and CDR3 extraction. Clonotype tables were post-analysed with VDJtools, normalizing diversity by down-sampling all datasets to the smallest sample size. To correct batch-related cross-sample contamination, repertoire overlap clustering matched CDR3 amino acid sequences but not nucleotide sequences. TCRdb ran its own pipeline on the public reads, namely fastp trimming at Q25 and MiXCR clone calling, and kept in-frame beta chains. Each CDR3 protein appears once, grouped with its most common genes and DNA. The V and J calls shown here were made by TCRdb, not taken from the authors' results. For this sample there are around 200,000 distinct CDR3 sequences; 25% to 30% appear just once. The ten biggest clones cover about 3.7% of the sample.

The sequence derives from a girl aged 2 to 17 with multiple sclerosis. The sequencing sample was made of blood. Recombination connected TRBV5-1 to TRBJ1-1, with the identity of the D gene unclear. The DNA sequence follows: TGCGCCAGCAGCTTGGGAGAAAATGAAGCTTTCTTT. The translation is CASSLGENEAFF.